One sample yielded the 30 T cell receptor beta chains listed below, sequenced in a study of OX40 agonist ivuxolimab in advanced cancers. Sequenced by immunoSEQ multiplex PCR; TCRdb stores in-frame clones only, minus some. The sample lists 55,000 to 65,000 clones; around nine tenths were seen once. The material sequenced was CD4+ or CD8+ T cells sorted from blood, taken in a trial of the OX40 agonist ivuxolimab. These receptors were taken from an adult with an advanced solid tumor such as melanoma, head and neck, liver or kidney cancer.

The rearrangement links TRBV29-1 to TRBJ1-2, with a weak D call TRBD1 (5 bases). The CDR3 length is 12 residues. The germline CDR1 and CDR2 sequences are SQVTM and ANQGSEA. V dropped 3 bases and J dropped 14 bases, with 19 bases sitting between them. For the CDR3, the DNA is TGCAGCGTTGAGATGGGAACGGTGGGGCTAACCTTC. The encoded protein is CSVEMGTVGLTF.

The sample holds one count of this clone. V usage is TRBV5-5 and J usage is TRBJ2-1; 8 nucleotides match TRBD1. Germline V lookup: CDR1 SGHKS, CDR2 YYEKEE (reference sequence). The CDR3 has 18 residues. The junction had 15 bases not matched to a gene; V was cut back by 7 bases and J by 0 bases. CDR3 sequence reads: CASGSAGGWKSSYNEQFF. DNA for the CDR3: TGTGCCAGCGGGTCGGCAGGGGGCTGGAAAAGCTCCTACAATGAGCAGTTCTTC.

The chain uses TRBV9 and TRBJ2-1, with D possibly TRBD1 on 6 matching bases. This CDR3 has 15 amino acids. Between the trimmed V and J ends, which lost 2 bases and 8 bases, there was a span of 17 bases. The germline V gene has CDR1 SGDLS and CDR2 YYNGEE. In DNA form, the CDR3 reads TGTGCCAGCAGCGTCCGAGGGGGTACTAGGGATGAGCAGTTCTTC. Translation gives CASSVRGGTRDEQFF.

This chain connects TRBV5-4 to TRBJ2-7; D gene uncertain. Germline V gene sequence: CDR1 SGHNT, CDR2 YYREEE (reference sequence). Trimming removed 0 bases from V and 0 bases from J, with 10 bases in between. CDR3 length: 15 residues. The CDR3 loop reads CASSLDQRTSYEQYF. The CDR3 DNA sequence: TGTGCCAGCAGCTTGGATCAGCGTACCTCCTACGAGCAGTACTTC.

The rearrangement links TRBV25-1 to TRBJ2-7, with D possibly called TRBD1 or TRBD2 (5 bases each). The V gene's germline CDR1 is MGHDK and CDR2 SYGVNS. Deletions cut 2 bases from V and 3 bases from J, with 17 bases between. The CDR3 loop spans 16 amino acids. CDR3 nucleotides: TGTGCCAGCAGTGAAACCGGCCCCGGGGCAATCTACGAGCAGTACTTC. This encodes CASSETGPGAIYEQYF.

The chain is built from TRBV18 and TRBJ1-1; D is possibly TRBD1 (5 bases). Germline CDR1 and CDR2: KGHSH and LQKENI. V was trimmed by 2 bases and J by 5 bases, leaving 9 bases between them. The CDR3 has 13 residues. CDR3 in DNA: TGTGCCAGCTCACCAGCCAGGGAGACTGAAGCTTTCTTT. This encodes CASSPARETEAFF.

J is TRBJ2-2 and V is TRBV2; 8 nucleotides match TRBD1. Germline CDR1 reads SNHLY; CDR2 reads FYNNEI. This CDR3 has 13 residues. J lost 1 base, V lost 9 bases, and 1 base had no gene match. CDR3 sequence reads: CARGTGNTGELFF. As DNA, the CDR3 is TGTGCCAGGGGGACAGGGAACACCGGGGAGCTGTTTTTT.

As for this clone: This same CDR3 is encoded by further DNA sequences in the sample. The CDR3 sequence: CASSLVGGYGNTIYF. Here the CDR3 DNA reads TGTGCCAGCAGCTTAGTTGGGGGCTATGGAAACACCATATATTTT. The chain combines TRBV7-9 with TRBJ1-3, with D maybe TRBD1 (6 bases). Germline-derived CDR1 and CDR2 are SEHNR and FQNEAQ (reference sequence). V lost 1 base to trimming and J lost 3 bases, with 10 bases between them. This CDR3 has 15 amino acids.

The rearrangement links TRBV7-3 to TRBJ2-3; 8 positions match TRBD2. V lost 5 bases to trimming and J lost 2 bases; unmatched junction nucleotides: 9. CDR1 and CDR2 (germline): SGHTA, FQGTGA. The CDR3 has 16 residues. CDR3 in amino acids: CASSIRTSGTTDTQYF. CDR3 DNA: TGTGCCAGCAGCATTCGAACTAGCGGTACCACAGATACGCAGTATTTT.

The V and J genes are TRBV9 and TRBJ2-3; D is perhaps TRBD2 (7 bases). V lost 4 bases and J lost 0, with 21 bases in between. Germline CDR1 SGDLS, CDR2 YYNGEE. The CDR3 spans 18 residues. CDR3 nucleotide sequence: TGTGCCAGCAGCCCACGACCAGGGAGGGGGTCTAGCACAGATACGCAGTATTTT. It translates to CASSPRPGRGSSTDTQYF.

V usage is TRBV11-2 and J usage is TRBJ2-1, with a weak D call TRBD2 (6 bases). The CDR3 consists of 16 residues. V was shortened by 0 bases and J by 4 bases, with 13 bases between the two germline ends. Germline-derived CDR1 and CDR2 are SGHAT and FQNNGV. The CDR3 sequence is CASSLDPGTLYNEQFF. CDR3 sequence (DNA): TGTGCCAGCAGCTTAGATCCTGGGACTCTTTACAATGAGCAGTTCTTC.

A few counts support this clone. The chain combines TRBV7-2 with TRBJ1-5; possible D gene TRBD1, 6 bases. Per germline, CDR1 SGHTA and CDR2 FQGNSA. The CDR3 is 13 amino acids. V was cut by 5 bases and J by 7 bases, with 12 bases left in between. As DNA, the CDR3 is TGTGCCAGCAGCAACCAGACAGGCCAGCCCCAGCATTTT. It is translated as CASSNQTGQPQHF. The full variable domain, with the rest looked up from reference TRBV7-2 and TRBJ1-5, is GAGVSQSPSNKVTEKGKDVELRCDPISGHTALYWYRQSLGQGLEFLIYFQGNSAPDKSGLPSDRFSAERTGGSVSTLTIQRTQQEDSAVYLCASSNQTGQPQHFGDGTRLSIL.

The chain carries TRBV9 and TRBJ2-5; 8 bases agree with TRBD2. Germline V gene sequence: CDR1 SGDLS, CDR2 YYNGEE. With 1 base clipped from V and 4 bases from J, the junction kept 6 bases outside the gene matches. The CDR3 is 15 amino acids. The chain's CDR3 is CASSVSSGRSETQYF. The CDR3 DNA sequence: TGTGCCAGCAGCGTATCCAGCGGGAGATCAGAGACCCAGTACTTC.

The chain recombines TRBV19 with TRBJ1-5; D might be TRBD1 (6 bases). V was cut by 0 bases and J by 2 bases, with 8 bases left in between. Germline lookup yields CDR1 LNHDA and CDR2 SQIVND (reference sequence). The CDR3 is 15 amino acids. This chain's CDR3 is CASSIDRGGNQPQHF. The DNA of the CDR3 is TGTGCCAGTAGTATAGACAGGGGAGGCAATCAGCCCCAGCATTTT.

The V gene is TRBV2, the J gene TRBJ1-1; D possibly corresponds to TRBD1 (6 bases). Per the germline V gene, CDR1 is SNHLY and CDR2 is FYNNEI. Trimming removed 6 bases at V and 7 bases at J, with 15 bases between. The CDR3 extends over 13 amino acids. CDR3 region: CASRPWGGDEAFF. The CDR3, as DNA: TGTGCCAGCAGACCCTGGGGGGGCGATGAAGCTTTCTTT.

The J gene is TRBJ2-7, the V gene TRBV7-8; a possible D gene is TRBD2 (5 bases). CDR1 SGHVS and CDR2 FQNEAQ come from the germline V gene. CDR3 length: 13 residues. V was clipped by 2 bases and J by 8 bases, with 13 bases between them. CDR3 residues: CASSLSGTSQQYF. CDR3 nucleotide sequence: TGTGCCAGCAGCTTAAGCGGAACCTCTCAGCAGTACTTC.

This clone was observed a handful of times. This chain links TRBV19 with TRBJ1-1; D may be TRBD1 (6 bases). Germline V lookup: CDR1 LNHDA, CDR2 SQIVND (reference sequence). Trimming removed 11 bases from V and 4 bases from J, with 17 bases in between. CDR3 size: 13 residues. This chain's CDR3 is CAASRGKATEAFF. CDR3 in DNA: TGTGCCGCCTCCAGGGGCAAGGCCACTGAAGCTTTCTTT.

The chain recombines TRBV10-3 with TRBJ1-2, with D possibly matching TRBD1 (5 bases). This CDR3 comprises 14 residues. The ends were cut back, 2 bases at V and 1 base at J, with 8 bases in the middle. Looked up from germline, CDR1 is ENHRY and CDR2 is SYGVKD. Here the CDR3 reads CAISEGANNYGYTF. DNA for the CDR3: TGTGCCATCAGTGAGGGGGCCAATAACTATGGCTACACCTTC.

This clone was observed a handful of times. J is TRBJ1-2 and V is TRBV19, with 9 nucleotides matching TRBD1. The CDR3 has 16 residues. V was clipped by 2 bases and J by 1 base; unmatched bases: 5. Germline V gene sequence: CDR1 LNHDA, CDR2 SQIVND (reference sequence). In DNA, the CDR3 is TGTGCCAGTAGTATATCGGGACAGGGCCTTAACTATGGCTACACCTTC. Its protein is CASSISGQGLNYGYTF.

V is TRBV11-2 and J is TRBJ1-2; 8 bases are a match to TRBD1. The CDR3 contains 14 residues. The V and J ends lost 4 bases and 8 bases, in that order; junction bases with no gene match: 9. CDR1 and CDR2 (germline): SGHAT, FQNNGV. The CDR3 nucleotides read TGTGCCAGCAGCTACCCGGGACAGGCGGGAGGCTACACCTTC. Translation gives CASSYPGQAGGYTF.

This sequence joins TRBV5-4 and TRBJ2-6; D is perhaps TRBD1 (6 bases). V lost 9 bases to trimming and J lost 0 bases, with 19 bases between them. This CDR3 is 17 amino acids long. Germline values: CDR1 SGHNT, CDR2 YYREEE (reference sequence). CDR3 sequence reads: CATQIGGGHSGANVLTF. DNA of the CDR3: TGTGCCACCCAGATTGGGGGCGGGCACTCTGGGGCCAACGTCCTGACTTTC.

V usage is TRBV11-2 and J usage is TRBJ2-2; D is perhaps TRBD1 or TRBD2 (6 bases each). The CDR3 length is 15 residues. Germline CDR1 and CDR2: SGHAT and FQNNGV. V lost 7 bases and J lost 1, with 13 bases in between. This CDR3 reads CASTPRGQNTGELFF. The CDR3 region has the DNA TGTGCCAGCACCCCCCGGGGGCAGAACACCGGGGAGCTGTTTTTT.

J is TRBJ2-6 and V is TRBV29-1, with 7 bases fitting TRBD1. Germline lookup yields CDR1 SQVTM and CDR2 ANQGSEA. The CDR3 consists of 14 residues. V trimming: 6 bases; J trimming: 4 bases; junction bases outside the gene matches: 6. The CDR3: CSVPDRRGANVLTF. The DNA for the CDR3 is TGCAGCGTCCCGGACAGGAGGGGGGCCAACGTCCTGACTTTC.

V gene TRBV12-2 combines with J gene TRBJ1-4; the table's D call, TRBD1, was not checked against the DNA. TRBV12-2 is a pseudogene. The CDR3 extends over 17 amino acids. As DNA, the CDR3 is TGTGCAAGTCGCTTAGCGCCTCCGACAGGGTTGGGAGAAAAACTGTTTTTT. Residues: CASRLAPPTGLGEKLFF.

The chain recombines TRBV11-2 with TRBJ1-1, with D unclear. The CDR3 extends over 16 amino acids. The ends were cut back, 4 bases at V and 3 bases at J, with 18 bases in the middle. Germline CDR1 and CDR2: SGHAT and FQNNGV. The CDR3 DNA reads TGTGCCAGCAGCTCCCTTCGAGGAAGGAGGGACACTGAAGCTTTCTTT. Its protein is CASSSLRGRRDTEAFF.

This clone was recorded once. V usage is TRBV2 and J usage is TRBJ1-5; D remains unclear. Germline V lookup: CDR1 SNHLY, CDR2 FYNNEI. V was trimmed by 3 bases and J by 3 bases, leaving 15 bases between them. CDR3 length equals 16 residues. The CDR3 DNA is TGTGCCAGCAGTGAGGGGAGGTATAGCAACAATCAGCCCCAGCATTTT. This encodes CASSEGRYSNNQPQHF.

CDR3 amino acids: CASSEGTDAGTF. The CDR3 coding sequence is TGTGCCAGCAGTGAAGGGACCGACGCTGGCACCTTC. This rearrangement joins TRBV6-1 to TRBJ1-2; D gene uncertain. From germline, CDR1 is MNHNS and CDR2 SASEGT. V dropped 1 base and J dropped 13 bases, with 13 bases sitting between them. The CDR3 runs 12 residues.

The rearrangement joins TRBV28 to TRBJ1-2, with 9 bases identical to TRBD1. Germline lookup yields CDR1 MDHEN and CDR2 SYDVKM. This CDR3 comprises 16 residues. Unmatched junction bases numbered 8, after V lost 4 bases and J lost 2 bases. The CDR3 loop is CASSYRDRVANYGYTF. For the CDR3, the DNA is TGTGCCAGCAGTTACCGGGACAGGGTGGCGAACTATGGCTACACCTTC.

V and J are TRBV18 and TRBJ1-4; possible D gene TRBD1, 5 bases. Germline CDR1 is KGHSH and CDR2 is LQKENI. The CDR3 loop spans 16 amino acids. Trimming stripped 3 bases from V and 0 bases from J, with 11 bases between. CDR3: CASSPGTSATNEKLFF. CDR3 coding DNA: TGTGCCAGCTCACCCGGGACCTCTGCAACTAATGAAAAACTGTTTTTT.

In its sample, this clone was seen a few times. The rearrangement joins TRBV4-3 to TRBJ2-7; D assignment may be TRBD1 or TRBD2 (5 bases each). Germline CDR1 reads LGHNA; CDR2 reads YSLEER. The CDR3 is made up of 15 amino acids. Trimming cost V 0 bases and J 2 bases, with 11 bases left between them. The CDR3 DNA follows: TGCGCCAGCAGCCAAGACGGGACGGCAGCCTACGAGCAGTACTTC. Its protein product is CASSQDGTAAYEQYF.